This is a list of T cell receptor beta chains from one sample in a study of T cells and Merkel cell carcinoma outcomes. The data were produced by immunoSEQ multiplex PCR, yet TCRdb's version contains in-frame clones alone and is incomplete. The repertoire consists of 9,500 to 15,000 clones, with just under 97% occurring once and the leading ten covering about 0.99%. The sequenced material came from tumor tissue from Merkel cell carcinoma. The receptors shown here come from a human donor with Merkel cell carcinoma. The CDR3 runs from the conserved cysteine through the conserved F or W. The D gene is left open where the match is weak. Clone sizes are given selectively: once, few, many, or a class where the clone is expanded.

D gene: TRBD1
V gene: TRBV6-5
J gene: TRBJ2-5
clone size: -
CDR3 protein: CASSYWTGETQYF
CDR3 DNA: TGTGCCAGCAGTTACTGGACAGGGGAGACCCAGTACTTC

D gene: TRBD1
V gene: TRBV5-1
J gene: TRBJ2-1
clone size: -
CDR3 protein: CASSPGTANDEQFF
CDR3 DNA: TGCGCCAGCAGCCCGGGGACAGCCAACGACGAGCAGTTCTTC

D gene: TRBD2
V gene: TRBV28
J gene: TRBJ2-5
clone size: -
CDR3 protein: CASGLAGVETQYF
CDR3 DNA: TGTGCCAGCGGCCTAGCGGGAGTAGAGACCCAGTACTTC

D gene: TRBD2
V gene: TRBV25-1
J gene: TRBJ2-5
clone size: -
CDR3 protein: CASSEAGGETQYF
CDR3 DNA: TGTGCCAGCAGTGAAGCGGGGGGAGAGACCCAGTACTTC

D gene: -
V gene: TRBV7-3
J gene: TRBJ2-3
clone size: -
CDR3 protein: CASSLSGGLGTDTQYF
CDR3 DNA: TGTGCCAGCAGCCTCAGTGGGGGGCTAGGCACAGATACGCAGTATTTT

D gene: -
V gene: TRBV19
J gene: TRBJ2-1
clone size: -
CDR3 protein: CASSIAGKSSYNEQFF
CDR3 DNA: TGTGCCAGTAGTATTGCGGGGAAGAGCTCCTACAATGAGCAGTTCTTC

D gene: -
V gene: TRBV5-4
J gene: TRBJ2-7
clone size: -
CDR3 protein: CASSVDTIYEQYF
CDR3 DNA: TGTGCCAGCAGCGTGGACACGATCTACGAGCAGTACTTC

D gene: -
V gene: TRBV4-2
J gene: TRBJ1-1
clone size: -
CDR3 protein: CASSQESWGTEAFF
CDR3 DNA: TGTGCCAGCAGCCAAGAAAGTTGGGGTACTGAAGCTTTCTTT

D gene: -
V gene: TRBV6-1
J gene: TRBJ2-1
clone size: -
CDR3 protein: CASSAFPNEQFF
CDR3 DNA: TGTGCCAGCAGTGCTTTTCCCAATGAGCAGTTCTTC

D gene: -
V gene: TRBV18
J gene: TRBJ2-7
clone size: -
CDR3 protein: CASSPYPTYEQYF
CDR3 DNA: TGTGCCAGCTCACCGTACCCCACCTACGAGCAGTACTTC

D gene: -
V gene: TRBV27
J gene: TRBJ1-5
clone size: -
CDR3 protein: CASSFMGNQPQHF
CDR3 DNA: TGTGCCAGCAGTTTTATGGGCAATCAGCCCCAGCATTTT

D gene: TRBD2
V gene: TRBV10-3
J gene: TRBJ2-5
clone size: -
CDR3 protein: CAIRREGGETQYF
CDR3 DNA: TGTGCCATCAGACGGGAGGGCGGAGAGACCCAGTACTTC

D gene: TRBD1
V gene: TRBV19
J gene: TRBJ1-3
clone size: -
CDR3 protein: CASSMQGDGNTIYF
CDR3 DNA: TGTGCCAGTAGTATGCAGGGGGATGGAAACACCATATATTTT

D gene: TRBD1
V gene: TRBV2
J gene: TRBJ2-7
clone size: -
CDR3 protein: CASSELDRGQEQYF
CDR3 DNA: TGTGCCAGCAGTGAATTGGACAGGGGGCAAGAGCAGTACTTC

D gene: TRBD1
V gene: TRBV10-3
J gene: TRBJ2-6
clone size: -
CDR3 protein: CAISDDRAYSGANVLTF
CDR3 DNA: TGTGCCATCAGTGATGACAGGGCCTACTCTGGGGCCAACGTCCTGACTTTC

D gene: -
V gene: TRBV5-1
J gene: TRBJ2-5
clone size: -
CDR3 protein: CASSLAQETQYF
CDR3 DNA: TGCGCCAGCAGCTTGGCCCAGGAGACCCAGTACTTC

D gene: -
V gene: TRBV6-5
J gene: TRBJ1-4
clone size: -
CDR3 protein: CASSYMRWGTNEKLFF
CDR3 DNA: TGTGCCAGCAGTTACATGCGGTGGGGAACTAATGAAAAACTGTTTTTT

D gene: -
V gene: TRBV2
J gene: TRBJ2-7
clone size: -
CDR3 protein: CASSFPPGQVSYEQYF
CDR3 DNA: TGTGCCAGCAGTTTCCCCCCGGGACAAGTATCCTACGAGCAGTACTTC

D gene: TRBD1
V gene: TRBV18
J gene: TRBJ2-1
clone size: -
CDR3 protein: CASSSGTGVYNEQFF
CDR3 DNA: TGTGCCAGCTCGTCCGGGACAGGGGTCTACAATGAGCAGTTCTTC

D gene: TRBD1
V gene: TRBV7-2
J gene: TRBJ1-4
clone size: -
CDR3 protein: CASSFDRGLEKLFF
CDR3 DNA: TGTGCCAGCAGCTTTGACAGGGGGCTTGAAAAACTGTTTTTT

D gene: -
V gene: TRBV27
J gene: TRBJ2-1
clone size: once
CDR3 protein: CASSLFGTRTANEQFF
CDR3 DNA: TGTGCCAGCAGTTTGTTCGGAACCCGGACTGCCAATGAGCAGTTCTTC

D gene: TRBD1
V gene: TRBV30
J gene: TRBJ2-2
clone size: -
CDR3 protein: CAWDGQANTGELFF
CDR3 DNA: TGTGCCTGGGATGGACAGGCGAACACCGGGGAGCTGTTTTTT

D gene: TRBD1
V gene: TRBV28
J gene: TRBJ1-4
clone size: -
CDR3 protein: CASSSRDRSEKLFF
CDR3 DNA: TGTGCCAGCAGTTCCCGGGACAGAAGTGAAAAACTGTTTTTT

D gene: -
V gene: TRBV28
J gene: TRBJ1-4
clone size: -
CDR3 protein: CASSVSNEKLFF
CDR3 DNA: TGTGCCAGCAGCGTCAGTAATGAAAAACTGTTTTTT

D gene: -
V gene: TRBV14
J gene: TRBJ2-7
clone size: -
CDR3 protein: CASSQDLNPPYEQYF
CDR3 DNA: TGTGCCAGCAGCCAAGATCTAAACCCCCCCTACGAGCAGTACTTC

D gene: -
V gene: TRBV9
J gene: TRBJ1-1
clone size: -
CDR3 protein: CASSAALNTEAFF
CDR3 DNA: TGTGCCAGCAGCGCCGCCCTGAACACTGAAGCTTTCTTT

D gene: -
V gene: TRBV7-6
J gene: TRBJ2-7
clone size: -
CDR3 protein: CASSLGGTSYEQYF
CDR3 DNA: TGTGCCAGCAGCTTAGGAGGGACTTCCTACGAGCAGTACTTC

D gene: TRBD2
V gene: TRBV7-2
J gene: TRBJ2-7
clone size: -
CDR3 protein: CASSPRTSLGEQYF
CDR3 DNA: TGTGCCAGCAGCCCCCGGACTAGCCTGGGCGAGCAGTACTTC

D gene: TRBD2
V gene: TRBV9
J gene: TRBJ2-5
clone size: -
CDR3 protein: CASSPTSGSRETQYF
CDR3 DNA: TGTGCCAGCAGCCCAACTAGCGGGAGTAGGGAGACCCAGTACTTC

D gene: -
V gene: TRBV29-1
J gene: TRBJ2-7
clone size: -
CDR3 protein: CSVRGAQFYEQYF
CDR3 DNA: TGCAGCGTTAGGGGAGCGCAATTCTACGAGCAGTACTTC